This entry is about one T cell receptor beta chain. The antigen is undetermined. With 60 Vbeta and 13 Jbeta primers, the PCR was carried out. Measured with immunoSEQ multiplex PCR; TCRdb has only the in-frame clones, and not every one. The sample has about 110,000 clones; 82% are singletons. This sample was taken from a study of cytomegalovirus exposure and HLA in healthy donors. Study-level results: Some V segments, including TRBV6-2 and TRBV6-3, were excluded as indistinguishable. Investigators reported approximately 150 TCR beta chains as tied to cytomegalovirus.

In germline, CDR1 is SGHNT, CDR2 YYREEE (reference sequence). The trim removed 4 bases at V and 7 bases at J, leaving 7 bases unmatched. The CDR3 is 14 amino acids. This chain joins TRBV5-4 and TRBJ2-1, with TRBD1 identical over 8 bases. Sequencing used PBMCs. This TCR came from a woman aged 18-30 years in good health and CMV-seronegative. DNA for the CDR3: TGTGCCAGCAGCCGGGACAGGCTCCCGAATGAGCAGTTCTTC. It codes for CASSRDRLPNEQFF.